The clone carrying this TCR beta chain occurred a few times. The data were obtained in a study of blood T cell repertoires in COVID-19. Study background: PBMCs, B-cell-depleted T cells, or T cells were the source of the cDNA or gDNA that made up the material.

Authors' data handling: Amplification from reference gene primers served as the basis for estimated nucleated cell counts. TCRdb's copy holds only in-frame clones and misses some; the assay was immunoSEQ multiplex PCR. That table gives V, J and clone size, and the DNA gave D and trimming. The sample shows about 23,000 clones, just over 85% of them seen only once. Trimming left V 3 bases short and J 0 bases short, with 3 bases between. CDR3 length: 13 residues. This receptor was taken from a woman of 80 years or more with active or convalescent COVID-19. This chain connects TRBV12-3 or TRBV12-4 to TRBJ1-5, with D unclear. What was sequenced was peripheral blood. The DNA for the CDR3 is TGTGCCAGCAGTTTTCTTAGCAATCAGCCCCAGCATTTT. This gives the protein CASSFLSNQPQHF.